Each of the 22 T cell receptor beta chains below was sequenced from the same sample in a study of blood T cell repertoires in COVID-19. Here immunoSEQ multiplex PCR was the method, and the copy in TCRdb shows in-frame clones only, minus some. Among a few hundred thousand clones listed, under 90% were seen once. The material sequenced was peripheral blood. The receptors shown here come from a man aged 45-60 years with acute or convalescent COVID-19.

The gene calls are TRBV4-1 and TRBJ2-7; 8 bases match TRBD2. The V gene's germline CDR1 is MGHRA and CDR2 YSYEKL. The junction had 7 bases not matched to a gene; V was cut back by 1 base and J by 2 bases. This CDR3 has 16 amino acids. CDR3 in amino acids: CASSQGWTGGTYEQYF. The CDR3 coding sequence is TGCGCCAGCAGCCAAGGGTGGACGGGGGGGACCTACGAGCAGTACTTC.

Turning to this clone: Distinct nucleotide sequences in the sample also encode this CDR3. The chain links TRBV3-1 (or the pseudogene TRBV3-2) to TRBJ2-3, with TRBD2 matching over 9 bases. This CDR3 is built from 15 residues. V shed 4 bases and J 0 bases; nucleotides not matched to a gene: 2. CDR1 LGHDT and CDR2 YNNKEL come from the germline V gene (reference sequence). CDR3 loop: CASSPTSGSTDTQYF. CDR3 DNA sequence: TGTGCCAGCAGCCCGACTAGCGGCAGCACAGATACGCAGTATTTT.

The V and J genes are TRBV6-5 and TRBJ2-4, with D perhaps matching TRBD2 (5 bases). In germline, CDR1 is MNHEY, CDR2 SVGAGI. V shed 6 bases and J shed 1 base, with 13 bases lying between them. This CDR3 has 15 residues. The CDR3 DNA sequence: TGTGCCAGCAGCTCTCCGGGATCGGCCAAAAACATTCAGTACTTC. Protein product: CASSSPGSAKNIQYF.

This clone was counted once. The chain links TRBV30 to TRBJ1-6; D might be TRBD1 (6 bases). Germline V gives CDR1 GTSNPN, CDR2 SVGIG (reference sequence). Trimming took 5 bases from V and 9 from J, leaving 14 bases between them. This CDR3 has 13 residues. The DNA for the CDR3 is TGTGCCTGGGGGGGGCAGGGCCGTTCACCCCTCCACTTT. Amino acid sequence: CAWGGQGRSPLHF.

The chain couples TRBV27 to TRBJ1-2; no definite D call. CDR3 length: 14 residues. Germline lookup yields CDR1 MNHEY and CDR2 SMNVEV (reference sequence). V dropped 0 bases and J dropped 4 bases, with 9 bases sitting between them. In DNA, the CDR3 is TGTGCCAGCAGTTTATCGTCCGGGAGCTATGGCTACACCTTC. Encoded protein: CASSLSSGSYGYTF.

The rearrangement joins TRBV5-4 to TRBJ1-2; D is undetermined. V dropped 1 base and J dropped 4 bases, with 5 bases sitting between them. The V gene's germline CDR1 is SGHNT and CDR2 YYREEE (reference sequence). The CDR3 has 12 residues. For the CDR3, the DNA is TGTGCCAGCAGCTTGAACAGCTATGGCTACACCTTC. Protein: CASSLNSYGYTF.

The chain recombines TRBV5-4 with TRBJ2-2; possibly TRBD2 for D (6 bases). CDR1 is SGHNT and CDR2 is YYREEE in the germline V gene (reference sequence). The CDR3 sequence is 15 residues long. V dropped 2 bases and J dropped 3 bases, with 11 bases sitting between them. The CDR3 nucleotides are TGTGCCAGCAGCTTCGGGACTTCTTACACCGGGGAGCTGTTTTTT. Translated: CASSFGTSYTGELFF.

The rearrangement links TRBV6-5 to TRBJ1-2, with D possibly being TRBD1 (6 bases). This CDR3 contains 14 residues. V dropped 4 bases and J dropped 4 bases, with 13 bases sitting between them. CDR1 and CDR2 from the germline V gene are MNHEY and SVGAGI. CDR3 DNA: TGTGCCAGCAGTTCTTACAGGGTCGGCTATGGCTACACCTTC. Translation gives CASSSYRVGYGYTF.

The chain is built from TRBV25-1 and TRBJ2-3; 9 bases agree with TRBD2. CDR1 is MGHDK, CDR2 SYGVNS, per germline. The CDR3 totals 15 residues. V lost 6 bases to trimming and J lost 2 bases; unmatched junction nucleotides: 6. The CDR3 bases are TGTGCCAGCAGCCAGGCGGGGGGGAACACAGATACGCAGTATTTT. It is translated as CASSQAGGNTDTQYF.

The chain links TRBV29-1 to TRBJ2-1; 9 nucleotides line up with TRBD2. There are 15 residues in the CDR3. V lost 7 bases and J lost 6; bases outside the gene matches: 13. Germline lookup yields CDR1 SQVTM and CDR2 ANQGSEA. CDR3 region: CSGELGLAGFNEQFF. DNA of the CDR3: TGCAGCGGGGAGTTGGGGCTAGCGGGGTTCAATGAGCAGTTCTTC.

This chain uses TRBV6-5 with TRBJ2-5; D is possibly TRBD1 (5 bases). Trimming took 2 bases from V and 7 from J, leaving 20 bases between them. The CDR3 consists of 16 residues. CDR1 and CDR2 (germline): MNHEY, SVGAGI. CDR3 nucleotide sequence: TGTGCCAGCAGTTACCCCGCTCCAGGGCAGGGTGGGACCCAGTACTTC. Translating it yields CASSYPAPGQGGTQYF.

The CDR3 loop reads CASSTPGQTYGYTF. The CDR3 DNA reads TGTGCCAGTAGTACGCCGGGACAGACCTATGGCTACACCTTC. The chain recombines TRBV19 with TRBJ1-2, with 7 bases lining up with TRBD1. There are 14 residues in the CDR3. V shed 4 bases, J shed 4 bases, and the junction held 6 bases outside the gene matches. The V gene's germline CDR1 is LNHDA and CDR2 SQIVND (reference sequence).

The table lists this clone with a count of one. The CDR3 DNA sequence: TGTGCCAGCAGCTTGGTACTAGCGGTCAGCACAGATACGCAGTATTTT. Amino acid sequence: CASSLVLAVSTDTQYF. This chain connects TRBV7-2 to TRBJ2-3; 8 bases map to TRBD2. The CDR3 length is 16 residues. From germline, CDR1 is SGHTA and CDR2 FQGNSA. J lost 0 bases, V lost 3 bases, and 5 bases had no gene match.

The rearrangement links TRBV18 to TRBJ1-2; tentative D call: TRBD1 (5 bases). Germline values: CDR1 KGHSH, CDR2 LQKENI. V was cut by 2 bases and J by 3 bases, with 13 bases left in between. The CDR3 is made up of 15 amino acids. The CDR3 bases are TGTGCCAGCTCACCATCTTTGCGGGACTACTATGGCTACACCTTC. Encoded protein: CASSPSLRDYYGYTF.

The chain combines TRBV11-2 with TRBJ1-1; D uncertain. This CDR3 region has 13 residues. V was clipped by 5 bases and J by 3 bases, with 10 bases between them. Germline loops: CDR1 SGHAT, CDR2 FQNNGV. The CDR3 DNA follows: TGTGCCAGCAGCGTTCAGGTGGACACTGAAGCTTTCTTT. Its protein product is CASSVQVDTEAFF.

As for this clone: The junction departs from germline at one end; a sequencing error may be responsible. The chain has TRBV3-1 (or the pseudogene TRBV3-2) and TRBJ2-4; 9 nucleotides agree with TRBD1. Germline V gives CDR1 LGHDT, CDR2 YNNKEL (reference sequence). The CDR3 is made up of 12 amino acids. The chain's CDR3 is CASSERQGVRCF. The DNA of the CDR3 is TGTGCCAGCAGCGAACGACAGGGGGTCCGTTGCTTC.

The CDR3 region has the DNA TGTGCCAGCAGCTCCGTCCAGGGGGCTACGCAGTATTTT. Translating it yields CASSSVQGATQYF. This chain connects TRBV11-3 to TRBJ2-3, with 8 bases identical to TRBD1. The V and J ends lost 4 bases and 8 bases, in that order; junction bases with no gene match: 5. This CDR3 spans 13 amino acids. In germline, CDR1 is SGHNT, CDR2 YENEEA.

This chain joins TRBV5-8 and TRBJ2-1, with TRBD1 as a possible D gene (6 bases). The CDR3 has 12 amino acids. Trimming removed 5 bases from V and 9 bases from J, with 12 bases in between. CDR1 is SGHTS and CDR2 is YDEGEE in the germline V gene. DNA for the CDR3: TGTGCCAGCAGGTTCCAGGGGAGTGAGCAGTTCTTC. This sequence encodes CASRFQGSEQFF.

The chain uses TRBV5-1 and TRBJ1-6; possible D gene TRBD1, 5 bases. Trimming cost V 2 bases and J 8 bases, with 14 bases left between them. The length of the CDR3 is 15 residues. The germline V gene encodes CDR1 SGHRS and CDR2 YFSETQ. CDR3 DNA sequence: TGCGCCAGCAGCTTCCAGACAGCGCCGGATTCACCCCTCCACTTT. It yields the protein CASSFQTAPDSPLHF.

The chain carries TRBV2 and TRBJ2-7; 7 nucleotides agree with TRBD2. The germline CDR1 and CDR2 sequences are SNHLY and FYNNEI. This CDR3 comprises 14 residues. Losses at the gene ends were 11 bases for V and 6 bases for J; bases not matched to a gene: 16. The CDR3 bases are TGTGCCGCACCCCGGGGGGTGGGGCCTGGCGAGCAGTACTTC. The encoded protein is CAAPRGVGPGEQYF.

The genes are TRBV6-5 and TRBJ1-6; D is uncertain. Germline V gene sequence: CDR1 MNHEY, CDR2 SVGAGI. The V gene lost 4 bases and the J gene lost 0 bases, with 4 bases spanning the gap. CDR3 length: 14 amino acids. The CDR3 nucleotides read TGTGCCAGCAGTTCCAGCTCCTATAATTCACCCCTCCACTTT. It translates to CASSSSSYNSPLHF.

The CDR3 region has the DNA TGTGCCAGCAGTTCAGCGGGGCCCCCCTACGAGCAGTACTTC. The encoded protein is CASSSAGPPYEQYF. The chain joins TRBV7-2 to TRBJ2-7; 7 bases agree with TRBD2. The V gene's germline CDR1 is SGHTA and CDR2 FQGNSA. The ends lost 6 bases at V and 2 bases at J; junction bases unmatched: 7. The length of the CDR3 is 14 residues.